This T cell receptor beta chain stems from a study of CD8+ T cells in alopecia areata. About the study: For 6 to 18 months, tofacitinib was taken, and 6 months off drug followed.

The CDR3 consists of 13 residues. In germline, CDR1 is LNHDA, CDR2 SQIVND (reference sequence). V lost 3 bases and J lost 4; bases outside the gene matches: 2. There are a few counts of this clone. Extraction of RNA preceded its reverse transcription into cDNA, which served as the sequencing template. Clones were read by immunoSEQ multiplex PCR, and TCRdb kept only the in-frame ones, dropping some. The sample consists of a few hundred thousand clones, 60% of them appearing once. Noted treatment: oral pan-JAK inhibitor, 5-10 mg twice daily. Specimen: CD4+ T cells sorted from blood, collected at roughly week 53, from a patient treated with tofacitinib. The receptor was isolated from a human donor with alopecia areata. The chain has TRBV19 and TRBJ1-2; 7 bases line up with TRBD1. The CDR3 sequence is CASSMTGFYGYTF. Written as DNA, the CDR3 is TGTGCCAGTAGTATGACAGGGTTCTATGGCTACACCTTC.